One and the same sample provided the 21 T cell receptor beta chains below, sequenced in a study of OX40 agonist ivuxolimab in advanced cancers. Sequencing used immunoSEQ multiplex PCR; TCRdb keeps in-frame clones, though not all of them. Among fewer than 30,000 clones listed, about 90% were seen once. Sequencing was performed on CD4+ or CD8+ T cells sorted from blood, taken in a trial of the OX40 agonist ivuxolimab. The receptors shown here come from an adult with an advanced solid tumor such as melanoma, head and neck, liver or kidney cancer.

This clone was detected only a few times. The chain combines TRBV7-9 with TRBJ2-7; D ambiguous. Germline CDR1 and CDR2: SEHNR and FQNEAQ (reference sequence). The germline V and J ends were trimmed by 0 bases and 2 bases, with 8 bases remaining between them. This CDR3 region has 14 residues. The CDR3 region has the DNA TGTGCCAGCAGCTTAGCGGAGACTGCCTACGAGCAGTACTTC. Its translation is CASSLAETAYEQYF.

The chain recombines TRBV5-1 with TRBJ2-7; 9 bases are shared with TRBD2. The CDR3 is 13 amino acids. Per the germline V gene, CDR1 is SGHRS and CDR2 is YFSETQ. V shed 4 bases and J 5 bases; nucleotides not matched to a gene: 4. CDR3 sequence: CASSGGGAHEQYF. In DNA form, the CDR3 reads TGCGCCAGCAGCGGCGGGGGGGCCCACGAGCAGTACTTC.

The rearrangement links TRBV28 to TRBJ2-7; D is perhaps TRBD1 (6 bases). The CDR3 covers 13 residues. CDR1 is MDHEN, CDR2 SYDVKM, per germline. V was clipped by 5 bases and J by 1 base, with 9 bases between them. In nucleotides, the CDR3 is TGTGCCAGCAGTACCGGACAGTCCTACGAGCAGTACTTC. It codes for CASSTGQSYEQYF.

The chain couples TRBV11-2 to TRBJ2-7, with a weak D call TRBD1 (6 bases). The CDR3 spans 14 residues. Germline lookup yields CDR1 SGHAT and CDR2 FQNNGV. V was clipped by 5 bases and J by 2 bases, with 13 bases between them. CDR3 DNA: TGTGCCAGCAGCACAACAGGGATGGCCTACGAGCAGTACTTC. It codes for CASSTTGMAYEQYF.

The rearrangement links TRBV7-9 to TRBJ2-7, with D perhaps TRBD1 or TRBD2 (5 bases each). Germline V gene data show CDR1 as SEHNR and CDR2 as FQNEAQ (reference sequence). V was clipped by 6 bases and J by 0 bases, with 15 bases between them. The CDR3 spans 15 residues. For the CDR3, the DNA is TGTGCCAGCAGTTCGCCGGGACGGAGCTCCTACGAGCAGTACTTC. Translating it yields CASSSPGRSSYEQYF.

The CDR3 loop reads CAITAGADTQYF. The CDR3, as DNA: TGTGCCATCACTGCGGGGGCAGATACGCAGTATTTT. V usage is TRBV10-3 and J usage is TRBJ2-3, with 7 bases matching TRBD2. Germline CDR1 is ENHRY and CDR2 is SYGVKD. Losses at the gene ends were 7 bases for V and 4 bases for J; bases not matched to a gene: 2. The CDR3 loop spans 12 amino acids.

Remarks on this clone: Other DNA sequences in this specimen translate into the identical CDR3. The chain recombines TRBV28 with TRBJ2-7, with no clear D. CDR1 and CDR2 from the germline V gene are MDHEN and SYDVKM. The CDR3 is made up of 11 amino acids. The V and J ends lost 3 bases and 0 bases respectively, with 0 bases between them. CDR3 in DNA: TGTGCCAGCAGTTTCTCCTACGAGCAGTACTTC. Residues: CASSFSYEQYF.

This clone is labeled medium-sized. V gene TRBV7-9 combines with J gene TRBJ2-2, with 12 bases aligning to TRBD2. The germline V gene encodes CDR1 SEHNR and CDR2 FQNEAQ (reference sequence). V gave up 5 bases and J gave up 6 bases; unmatched junction bases: 7. The CDR3 totals 16 residues. The CDR3 DNA reads as TGTGCCAGCAGCCCCCCTAGCGGGAGGGCTTCCGGGGAGCTGTTTTTT. Its protein is CASSPPSGRASGELFF.

This clone was observed once. The J gene is TRBJ2-5, the V gene TRBV5-4; 8 bases line up with TRBD2. Unmatched junction bases numbered 19, after V lost 4 bases and J lost 5 bases. Per germline, CDR1 SGHNT and CDR2 YYREEE (reference sequence). CDR3 size: 18 residues. This chain's CDR3 is CASSEGRWTSRGWETQYF. CDR3 sequence (DNA): TGTGCCAGCAGCGAGGGCCGGTGGACTAGCAGGGGATGGGAGACCCAGTACTTC.

The chain links TRBV6-1 to TRBJ1-1, with 7 bases lining up with TRBD1. Germline assignment: CDR1 MNHNS and CDR2 SASEGT. Losses at the gene ends were 1 base for V and 4 bases for J; bases not matched to a gene: 0. The CDR3 is 13 amino acids. This CDR3 reads CASSEGQGTEAFF. Written as DNA, the CDR3 is TGTGCCAGCAGTGAAGGACAGGGCACTGAAGCTTTCTTT.

The CDR3 region has the DNA TGTGCCACCAGCAGGAGAGGTACGGGGAATCAGCCCCAGCATTTT. It is translated as CATSRRGTGNQPQHF. The chain carries TRBV15 and TRBJ1-5, with no clear D. Per germline, CDR1 LNHNV and CDR2 YYDKDF (reference sequence). V was shortened by 3 bases and J by 4 bases, with 13 bases between the two germline ends. The CDR3 is 15 residues long.

The genes are TRBV5-4 and TRBJ1-2; 8 nucleotides line up with TRBD1. The germline V gene encodes CDR1 SGHNT and CDR2 YYREEE (reference sequence). After removal of 2 bases from V and 8 bases from J, the junction contained 5 bases not matched to a gene. The CDR3 runs to 13 residues. The CDR3 sequence is CASSLPGTGGYTF. The CDR3 bases are TGTGCCAGCAGCTTACCCGGGACAGGAGGCTACACCTTC.

The CDR3 protein is CASSASRLQGGYGYTF. The CDR3 coding sequence is TGTGCCAGCAGCGCCTCCCGACTACAGGGGGGCTATGGCTACACCTTC. This rearrangement joins TRBV9 to TRBJ1-2; 8 bases are a match to TRBD1. The V gene end was trimmed by 3 bases and the J gene end by 4 bases; junction bases not matched to a gene: 11. The CDR3 has 16 residues. Looked up from germline, CDR1 is SGDLS and CDR2 is YYNGEE.

The chain links TRBV6-1 to TRBJ1-2; a possible D gene is TRBD1 (6 bases). Germline V gene sequence: CDR1 MNHNS, CDR2 SASEGT. The CDR3 covers 15 residues. Trimming cost V 2 bases and J 4 bases, with 14 bases left between them. CDR3 coding DNA: TGTGCCAGCAGTGAATTATGGGGGGCGAGCTATGGCTACACCTTC. It translates to CASSELWGASYGYTF.

The rearrangement uses TRBV5-6 and TRBJ2-7, with 9 nucleotides matching TRBD1. The CDR3 sequence is 14 residues long. V shed 2 bases and J 5 bases; nucleotides not matched to a gene: 5. Germline CDR1 and CDR2: SGHDT and YYEEEE. The CDR3 region has the DNA TGTGCCAGCAGCTTACCGGGACAGGGTGACGAGCAGTACTTC. Its translation is CASSLPGQGDEQYF.

J is TRBJ2-2 and V is TRBV5-8; D might be TRBD1 or TRBD2, each matching 5 bases. CDR1 and CDR2 from the germline V gene are SGHTS and YDEGEE. Trimming removed 7 bases at V and 7 bases at J, with 11 bases between. This CDR3 is 12 amino acids long. This CDR3 is CASGLGVGELFF. In nucleotides, the CDR3 is TGTGCCAGCGGCCTGGGGGTCGGGGAGCTGTTTTTT.

The V call is TRBV19, the J call TRBJ2-2; no reliable D call. The V end was cut by 6 bases, the J end by 0 bases, with 11 bases between. CDR1 is LNHDA and CDR2 is SQIVND in the germline V gene (reference sequence). The CDR3 contains 15 residues. Here the CDR3 DNA reads TGTGCCAGTAGCCCAGGAGACACGAACACCGGGGAGCTGTTTTTT. Protein sequence: CASSPGDTNTGELFF.

V gene TRBV15 combines with J gene TRBJ2-3; the match to TRBD2 covers 14 bases. The CDR3 sequence is 18 residues long. The V gene's germline CDR1 is LNHNV and CDR2 YYDKDF (reference sequence). V was pared by 4 bases and J by 0 bases, with 6 bases of the junction left unmatched. The CDR3 protein is CATSKGLAGGPSTDTQYF. The CDR3 region has the DNA TGTGCCACCAGCAAAGGACTAGCGGGGGGACCTAGCACAGATACGCAGTATTTT.

The rearrangement links TRBV11-2 to TRBJ2-3; no reliable D call. The germline V gene has CDR1 SGHAT and CDR2 FQNNGV. Trimming removed 1 base at V and 1 base at J, with 9 bases between. The CDR3 is 15 amino acids. The CDR3 region is CASSLVLAGTDTQYF. CDR3 nucleotide sequence: TGTGCCAGCAGCTTAGTCTTGGCAGGCACAGATACGCAGTATTTT.

The chain recombines TRBV5-1 with TRBJ1-3; D possibly corresponds to TRBD1 (5 bases). CDR1 is SGHRS, CDR2 YFSETQ, per germline. Trimming pared 3 bases from V and 3 bases from J, leaving 10 bases between. The CDR3 is 14 amino acids. CDR3 DNA: TGCGCCAGCAGCTCGACAGTGGGTGGAAACACCATATATTTT. Its protein product is CASSSTVGGNTIYF.

The rearrangement uses TRBV5-4 and TRBJ2-3, with 14 bases that match TRBD2. Germline V gives CDR1 SGHNT, CDR2 YYREEE (reference sequence). The CDR3 sequence is 16 residues long. The ends lost 0 bases at V and 4 bases at J; junction bases unmatched: 1. The CDR3 region has the DNA TGTGCCAGCAGCTTGGGGACTAGCGGGGGGCCAGATACGCAGTATTTT. Translation: CASSLGTSGGPDTQYF.